This is a list of T cell receptor beta chains from one sample in a study of cytomegalovirus exposure and HLA in healthy donors. This table comes from immunoSEQ multiplex PCR, and its TCRdb copy is limited to in-frame clones, with some not included. The sample holds about 160,000 clones, 77% seen once. What was sequenced was PBMCs. Every receptor here comes from a woman aged 25 to 39 in good health and CMV-seronegative. Each CDR3 is given with its conserved first and last residue. A D gene is named only where the DNA matches it firmly. Only some rows state a clone size, as once, few, many or a class for expanded clones.

v_gene: TRBV20-1; abundance: -; j_gene: TRBJ2-1; d_gene: -; CDR3nt: TGCAGTGCTTTAGAGAATGAGCAGTTCTTC; CDR3aa: CSALENEQFF
v_gene: TRBV6-6; abundance: few; j_gene: TRBJ2-5; d_gene: -; CDR3nt: TGTGCCAGCAGTCCCGAAGAGACCCAGTACTTC; CDR3aa: CASSPEETQYF
v_gene: TRBV5-6; abundance: -; j_gene: TRBJ1-1; d_gene: -; CDR3nt: TGTGCCAGCAGCTTGGAATTGCAGTCGACTGAAGCTTTCTTT; CDR3aa: CASSLELQSTEAFF
v_gene: TRBV2; abundance: -; j_gene: TRBJ2-5; d_gene: -; CDR3nt: TGTGCCAGTCAGGGCAGCCCGGGCGTAAAGACCCAGTACTTC; CDR3aa: CASQGSPGVKTQYF
v_gene: TRBV28; abundance: -; j_gene: TRBJ1-4; d_gene: -; CDR3nt: TGTGCCAGCAGCTCCTCGGGTGCTCTCCGCGGGGAAAAACTGTTTTTT; CDR3aa: CASSSSGALRGEKLFF
v_gene: TRBV14; abundance: -; j_gene: TRBJ1-2; d_gene: TRBD1; CDR3nt: TGTGCCAGCAGCCAGAACAGGGGGGCGCGTGGCTACACCTTC; CDR3aa: CASSQNRGARGYTF
v_gene: TRBV15; abundance: few; j_gene: TRBJ1-2; d_gene: TRBD1; CDR3nt: TGTGCCACCAGCAGAGCAACAGGGGCCACCTTAGCTAACTATGGCTACACCTTC; CDR3aa: CATSRATGATLANYGYTF
v_gene: TRBV18; abundance: -; j_gene: TRBJ1-1; d_gene: -; CDR3nt: TGTGCCAGCTCACCTTTGGCAGGCATGAACACTGAAGCTTTCTTT; CDR3aa: CASSPLAGMNTEAFF
v_gene: TRBV9; abundance: few; j_gene: TRBJ2-7; d_gene: TRBD2; CDR3nt: TGTGCCAGCAGCGTAGAAGCTAGCGGGGGGGATATCCTACACGAGCAGTACTTC; CDR3aa: CASSVEASGGDILHEQYF
v_gene: TRBV5-1; abundance: -; j_gene: TRBJ2-3; d_gene: TRBD2; CDR3nt: TGCGCCAGCAGCTTGGGGACTAGCGGGGGGGCCAAGGATACGCAGTATTTT; CDR3aa: CASSLGTSGGAKDTQYF
v_gene: TRBV18; abundance: -; j_gene: TRBJ1-3; d_gene: -; CDR3nt: TGTGCCAGCTCCCCACTTCAGGGGTCTGGAAACACCATATATTTT; CDR3aa: CASSPLQGSGNTIYF
v_gene: TRBV5-1; abundance: -; j_gene: TRBJ2-3; d_gene: TRBD2; CDR3nt: TGCGCCAGCAGCTGGGGGGGGACCCCAGAGGATACGCAGTATTTT; CDR3aa: CASSWGGTPEDTQYF
v_gene: TRBV4-2; abundance: -; j_gene: TRBJ2-7; d_gene: -; CDR3nt: TGTGCCAGCAGCCAGCAGTTAAGCTCCTACGAGCAGTACTTC; CDR3aa: CASSQQLSSYEQYF
v_gene: TRBV11-2; abundance: -; j_gene: TRBJ2-1; d_gene: -; CDR3nt: TGTGCCAGCAGCCTTAGCGGAGCCTACAATGAGCAGTTCTTC; CDR3aa: CASSLSGAYNEQFF
v_gene: TRBV4-1; abundance: -; j_gene: TRBJ1-5; d_gene: -; CDR3nt: TGCGCCAGCAGCCAAGAGTACAGCTTCAATCAGCCCCAGCATTTT; CDR3aa: CASSQEYSFNQPQHF
v_gene: TRBV10-3; abundance: -; j_gene: TRBJ1-5; d_gene: -; CDR3nt: TGTGCCATCAGTGAGTCGGCCCGGGAAGCCGGGCCCCAGCATTTT; CDR3aa: CAISESAREAGPQHF
v_gene: TRBV2; abundance: -; j_gene: TRBJ1-1; d_gene: -; CDR3nt: TGTGCCAGCAGGGAACACACAGGATTACCTGAAGCTTTCTTT; CDR3aa: CASREHTGLPEAFF
v_gene: TRBV18; abundance: -; j_gene: TRBJ1-3; d_gene: -; CDR3nt: TGTGCCAGCTCACCGGGGGCCGAGACAGATAGAAACACCATATATTTT; CDR3aa: CASSPGAETDRNTIYF
v_gene: TRBV5-4; abundance: once; j_gene: TRBJ2-1; d_gene: -; CDR3nt: TGTGCCAGCGCCCCCCGGGGGGCCGCCTACAATGAGCAGTTCTTC; CDR3aa: CASAPRGAAYNEQFF
v_gene: TRBV5-1; abundance: -; j_gene: TRBJ1-1; d_gene: -; CDR3nt: TGCGCCAGCAGCTACCAGATGGAGATTGGCACTGAAGCTTTCTTT; CDR3aa: CASSYQMEIGTEAFF
v_gene: TRBV5-8; abundance: -; j_gene: TRBJ2-2; d_gene: -; CDR3nt: TGTGCCAGCAGCCCTTGGGCGACCGGGGAGCTGTTTTTT; CDR3aa: CASSPWATGELFF
v_gene: TRBV2; abundance: -; j_gene: TRBJ1-1; d_gene: -; CDR3nt: TGTGCCAGCAGTGAAGGCGGCGGCGGAGAAGCTTTCTTT; CDR3aa: CASSEGGGGEAFF
v_gene: TRBV6-6; abundance: -; j_gene: TRBJ1-1; d_gene: -; CDR3nt: TGTGCCAGCAGTTACTCAGGGGGAAGAGACACTGAAGCTTTCTTT; CDR3aa: CASSYSGGRDTEAFF
v_gene: TRBV10-3; abundance: -; j_gene: TRBJ1-3; d_gene: -; CDR3nt: TGTGCCATCAGTGGAACAGGGAAAGGCGCTGGAAACACCATATATTTT; CDR3aa: CAISGTGKGAGNTIYF